The present T cell receptor beta chain was sequenced within a study of post-analysis software for immune sequencing data. Unique molecular identifiers tagged the TCR beta cDNA libraries. TCRdb redid the calling of the PCR reads with MiXCR, one entry per CDR3 protein. This table has about 820,000 distinct CDR3 sequences, around 50% appearing once. The clonotype originates from a girl between 10 and 17 years old with multiple sclerosis. Source material: blood.

The CDR3 is CASNPGQSYEQYF. Written as DNA, the CDR3 is TGTGCCAGTAACCCGGGACAGTCCTACGAGCAGTACTTC. This chain connects TRBV19 to TRBJ2-7; 7 nucleotides match TRBD1. J gave up 1 base and V 7 bases, and 4 bases lay outside the gene matches. This CDR3 spans 13 amino acids. Germline CDR1 reads LNHDA; CDR2 reads SQIVND (reference sequence).